What follows describes a single T cell receptor beta chain. Its antigen is undetermined. 13 Jbeta primers and 60 Vbeta primers were used for the PCR. The table came from immunoSEQ multiplex PCR; TCRdb's copy has only in-frame clones and leaves some out. The data show tens of thousands of clones, roughly four fifths seen once. Germline V gene sequence: CDR1 SGHRS, CDR2 YFSETQ. The CDR3 is 11 residues long. Deletions cut 6 bases from V and 6 bases from J, with 9 bases between. Donors counted as nominally healthy when sampled, yet unrecorded immune exposures were likely. This specimen belongs to a study of cytomegalovirus exposure and HLA in healthy donors. Broader study findings: Because they were indistinguishable, some V segments, including TRBV6-2 and TRBV6-3, were excluded.

Sequenced material: PBMCs. The TCR originated in a man aged 50-60 years in good health and CMV-seronegative. The genes are TRBV5-1 and TRBJ2-5; D might be TRBD2 (6 bases). This CDR3 is CASKEGQTQYF. DNA of the CDR3: TGCGCCAGCAAGGAGGGGCAGACCCAGTACTTC.